This TCR beta chain was captured in a study of read filtering for tumor transcriptome and immune sequencing. Study-wide background: Patients were some 16 male and some 13 female, mean age 65.9 years, range 47 to 80. R-ISS stage counts were eight or nine for I, about 16 for II, 7 for III.

This library used about 360 ng RNA and molecular barcoded adaptors spanning alpha/delta and beta/gamma chains. TCRdb analysed the reads with MiXCR anew, one entry per CDR3 protein. The sample consists of tens of thousands of distinct CDR3 sequences, around 21% of them appearing once. Every patient had bone marrow sampled while the disease was active. On this clonotype itself: A far larger clone is only one base removed, so a read error is likely.

This clonotype originated in a donor over 35 with multiple myeloma. Specimen: a population of CD138-negative cells sorted from bone marrow.

The CDR3 sequence: CAGSLGRQLEQYF. The CDR3 coding sequence is TGTGCCGGCAGCCTCGGACGCCAGCTCGAGCAGTACTTC. This chain links TRBV7-3 with TRBJ2-7; D is ambiguous. This CDR3 contains 13 residues. Germline V gene data show CDR1 as SGHTA and CDR2 as FQGTGA.